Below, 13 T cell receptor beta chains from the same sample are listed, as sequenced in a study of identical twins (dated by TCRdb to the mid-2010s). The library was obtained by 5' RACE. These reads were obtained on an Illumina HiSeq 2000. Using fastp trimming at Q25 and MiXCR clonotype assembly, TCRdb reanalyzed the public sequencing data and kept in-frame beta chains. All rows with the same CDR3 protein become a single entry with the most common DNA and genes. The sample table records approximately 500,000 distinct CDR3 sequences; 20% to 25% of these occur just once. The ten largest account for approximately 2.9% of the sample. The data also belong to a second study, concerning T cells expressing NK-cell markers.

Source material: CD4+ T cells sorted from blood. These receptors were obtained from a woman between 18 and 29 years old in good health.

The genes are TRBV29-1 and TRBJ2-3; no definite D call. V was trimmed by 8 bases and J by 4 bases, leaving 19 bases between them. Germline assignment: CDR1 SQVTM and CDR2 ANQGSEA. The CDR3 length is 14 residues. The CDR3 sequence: CSQRDFWKSDTQYF. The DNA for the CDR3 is TGCAGCCAACGTGACTTTTGGAAGTCAGATACGCAGTATTTT.

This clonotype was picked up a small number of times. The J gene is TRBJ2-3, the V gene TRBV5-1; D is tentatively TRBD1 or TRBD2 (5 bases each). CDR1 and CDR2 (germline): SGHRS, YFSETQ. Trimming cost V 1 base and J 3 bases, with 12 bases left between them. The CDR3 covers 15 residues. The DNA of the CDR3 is TGCGCCAGCAGCTTGATGGGGCGCGGGACAGATACGCAGTATTTT. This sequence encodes CASSLMGRGTDTQYF.

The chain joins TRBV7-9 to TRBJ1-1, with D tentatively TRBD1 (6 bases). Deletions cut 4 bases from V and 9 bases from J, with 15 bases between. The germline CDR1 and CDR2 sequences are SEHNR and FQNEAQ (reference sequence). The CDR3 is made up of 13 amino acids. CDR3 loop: CASSSQGGVQAFF. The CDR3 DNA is TGTGCCAGCAGCTCACAAGGGGGAGTACAAGCTTTCTTT.

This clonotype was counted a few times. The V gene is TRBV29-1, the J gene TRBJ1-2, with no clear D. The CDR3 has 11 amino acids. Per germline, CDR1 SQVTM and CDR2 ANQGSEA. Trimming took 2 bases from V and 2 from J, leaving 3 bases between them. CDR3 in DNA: TGCAGCGTTGAAATCAACTATGGCTACACCTTC. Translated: CSVEINYGYTF.

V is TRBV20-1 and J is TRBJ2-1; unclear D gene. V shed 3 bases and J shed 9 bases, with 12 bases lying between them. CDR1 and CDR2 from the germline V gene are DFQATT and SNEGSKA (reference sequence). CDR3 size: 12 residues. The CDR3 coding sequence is TGCAGTGCTAGGGTGGGGTCCGGTGAGCAGTTCTTC. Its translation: CSARVGSGEQFF.

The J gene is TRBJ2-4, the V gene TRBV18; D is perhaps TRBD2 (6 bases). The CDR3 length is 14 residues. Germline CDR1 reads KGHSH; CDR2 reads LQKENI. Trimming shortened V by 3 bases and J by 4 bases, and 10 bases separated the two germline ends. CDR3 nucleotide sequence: TGTGCCAGCTCACCGGCTGCGGGGAAAAACATTCAGTACTTC. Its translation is CASSPAAGKNIQYF.

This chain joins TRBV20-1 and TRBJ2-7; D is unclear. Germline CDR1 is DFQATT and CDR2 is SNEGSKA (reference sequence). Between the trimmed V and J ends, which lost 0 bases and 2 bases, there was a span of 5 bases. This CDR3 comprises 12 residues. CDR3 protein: CSARDLTYEQYF. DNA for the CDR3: TGCAGTGCTAGAGATCTTACCTACGAGCAGTACTTC.

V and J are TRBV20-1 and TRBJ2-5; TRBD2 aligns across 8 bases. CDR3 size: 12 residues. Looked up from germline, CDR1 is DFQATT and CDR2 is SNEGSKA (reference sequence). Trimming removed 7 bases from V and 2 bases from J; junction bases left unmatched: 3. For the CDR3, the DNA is TGCAGTGGCGGGGGGCAACAAGAGACCCAGTACTTC. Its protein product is CSGGGQQETQYF.

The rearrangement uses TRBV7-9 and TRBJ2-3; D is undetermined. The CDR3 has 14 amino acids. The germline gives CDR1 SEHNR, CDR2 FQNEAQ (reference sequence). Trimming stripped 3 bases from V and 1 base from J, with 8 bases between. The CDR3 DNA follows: TGTGCCAGCAGCTTTGGGTCCGGCACAGATACGCAGTATTTT. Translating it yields CASSFGSGTDTQYF.

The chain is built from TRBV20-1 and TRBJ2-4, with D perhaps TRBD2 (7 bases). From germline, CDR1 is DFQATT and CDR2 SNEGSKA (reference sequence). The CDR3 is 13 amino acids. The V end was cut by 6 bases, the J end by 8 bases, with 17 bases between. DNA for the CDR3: TGCAGTGCACCACTAGGAGGGGGGGACATTCAGTACTTC. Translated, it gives CSAPLGGGDIQYF.

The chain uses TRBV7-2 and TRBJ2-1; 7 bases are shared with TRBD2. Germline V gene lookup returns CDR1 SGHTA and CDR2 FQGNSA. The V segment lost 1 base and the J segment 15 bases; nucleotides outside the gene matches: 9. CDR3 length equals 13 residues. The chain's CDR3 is CASSLVVLATWFF. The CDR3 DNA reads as TGTGCCAGCAGCTTAGTTGTACTAGCGACATGGTTCTTC.

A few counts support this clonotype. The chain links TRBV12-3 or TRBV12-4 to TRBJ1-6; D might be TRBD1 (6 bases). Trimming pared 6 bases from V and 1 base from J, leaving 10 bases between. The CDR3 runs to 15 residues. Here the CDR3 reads CASRSQGSYNSPLHF. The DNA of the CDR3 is TGTGCCAGCAGATCCCAGGGGTCCTATAATTCACCCCTCCACTTT.

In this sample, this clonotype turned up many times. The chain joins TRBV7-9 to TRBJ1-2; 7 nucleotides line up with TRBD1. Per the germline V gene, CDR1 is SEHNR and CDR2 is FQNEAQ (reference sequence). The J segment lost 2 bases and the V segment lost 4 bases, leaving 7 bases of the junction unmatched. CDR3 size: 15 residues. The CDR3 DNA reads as TGTGCCAGCAGCTCGGGAACAGGGGAGAACTATGGCTACACCTTC. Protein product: CASSSGTGENYGYTF.